Listed below are T cell receptor beta chains from one sample, sequenced in a study of blood T cell repertoires in COVID-19. TCRdb keeps only in-frame clones here, not all; method: immunoSEQ multiplex PCR. Altogether fewer than 120,000 clones are present, 88% being singletons, with the ten largest covering approximately 3.4%. The sequenced material came from peripheral blood. The source of these receptors is a woman between 45 and 65 years old with acute or convalescent COVID-19. The CDR3 runs from the conserved cysteine through the conserved F or W. A D gene is named only where the DNA matches it firmly. Size is omitted from some rows. Given values are once, few, many or a class for expanded clones.

d_gene	j_gene	abundance	v_gene	CDR3aa	CDR3nt
-	TRBJ1-1	-	TRBV29-1	CSVPGVLNTEAFF	TGCAGCGTCCCGGGGGTCCTGAACACTGAAGCTTTCTTT
-	TRBJ2-1	-	TRBV7-9	CASSFRRDEQFF	TGTGCCAGCAGCTTTAGGCGGGATGAGCAGTTCTTC
-	TRBJ1-4	-	TRBV27	CASSLFGGRGEKLFF	TGTGCCAGCAGTTTATTCGGGGGTCGGGGGGAAAAACTGTTTTTT
-	TRBJ2-7	-	TRBV21-1	CASSARKLAGGPRDEQYF	TGTGCCAGCAGCGCCCGTAAGCTAGCGGGAGGGCCTCGAGACGAGCAGTACTTC
TRBD1	TRBJ2-1	-	TRBV2	CASSKAWTGSLNEQFF	TGTGCCAGCAGCAAAGCATGGACAGGGAGCCTCAATGAGCAGTTCTTC
TRBD1	TRBJ2-5	-	TRBV7-9	CASSLVAGDRETQYF	TGTGCCAGCAGCTTAGTGGCAGGGGACAGGGAGACCCAGTACTTC
-	TRBJ2-1	-	TRBV6-4	CASSDSWDRETSGSPGVSYNEQFF	TGTGCCAGCAGTGACTCCTGGGACAGGGAAACTAGCGGCTCCCCGGGGGTCTCCTACAATGAGCAGTTCTTC
TRBD2	TRBJ2-5	-	TRBV3-1/TRBV3-2	CASSRSGGETQYF	TGTGCCAGCAGCCGAAGCGGGGGGGAGACCCAGTACTTC
TRBD2	TRBJ2-3	-	TRBV6-1	CASSDRLAGSSDTQYF	TGTGCCAGCAGTGATCGGCTAGCGGGAAGTTCAGATACGCAGTATTTT
TRBD2	TRBJ2-1	-	TRBV7-9	CASSFGGGRAYWQFF	TGTGCCAGCAGCTTTGGGGGCGGGAGGGCCTATTGGCAGTTCTTC
TRBD2	TRBJ2-3	few	TRBV29-1	CSVWPGLARTDTQYF	TGCAGCGTGTGGCCGGGACTAGCTAGGACAGATACGCAGTATTTT
-	TRBJ2-7	-	TRBV19	CASSPQGRGPHEQYF	TGTGCCAGTAGCCCCCAGGGCAGGGGTCCCCACGAGCAGTACTTC
-	TRBJ2-7	-	TRBV3-1/TRBV3-2	CASSLRGDTTYEQYF	TGTGCCAGCAGCCTCCGGGGGGACACCACCTACGAGCAGTACTTC
TRBD1	TRBJ1-5	-	TRBV19	CASSNRQGLQPQHF	TGTGCCAGTAGTAACCGACAGGGCCTTCAGCCCCAGCATTTT
TRBD1	TRBJ1-2	few	TRBV7-2	CASSSGQGPVYGYTF	TGTGCCAGCAGCTCTGGACAGGGGCCGGTCTATGGCTACACCTTC
TRBD2	TRBJ2-1	-	TRBV29-1	CSVGLAGMSWENEQFF	TGCAGCGTTGGACTAGCGGGAATGAGCTGGGAGAATGAGCAGTTCTTC
-	TRBJ2-6	-	TRBV5-1	CASSLAGDISSGANVLTF	TGCGCCAGCAGCTTGGCCGGGGATATTAGCTCTGGGGCCAACGTCCTGACTTTC
TRBD1	TRBJ2-5	-	TRBV5-1	CASSPTGFRETQYF	TGCGCCAGCAGCCCGACAGGGTTCCGGGAGACCCAGTACTTC
TRBD2	TRBJ2-5	-	TRBV5-8	CASSLLGTRVQETQYF	TGTGCCAGCAGCTTGCTCGGGACTAGGGTACAAGAGACCCAGTACTTC
-	TRBJ2-7	once	TRBV14	CASSVSSYEQYF	TGTGCCAGCAGCGTCAGCTCCTACGAGCAGTACTTC
TRBD1	TRBJ2-7	-	TRBV29-1	CSVLGAQQGVSSYEQYF	TGCAGCGTTTTAGGGGCCCAACAGGGGGTTAGCTCCTACGAGCAGTACTTC
TRBD2	TRBJ2-7	few	TRBV10-2	CASRGTSISEQYF	TGCGCCAGCAGAGGGACTAGCATCTCCGAGCAGTACTTC
-	TRBJ2-1	-	TRBV14	CASSQSGGNEQFF	TGTGCCAGCAGCCAAAGTGGCGGAAATGAGCAGTTCTTC
TRBD2	TRBJ2-3	-	TRBV5-6	CASSLYGLGLAVQDTQYF	TGTGCCAGCAGCTTGTACGGCCTTGGGCTAGCGGTTCAAGATACGCAGTATTTT
-	TRBJ2-2	-	TRBV6-5	CASLEANTGELFF	TGTGCCAGCCTCGAGGCGAACACCGGGGAGCTGTTTTTT
-	TRBJ2-1	once	TRBV24-1	CATSDLGLYNEQFF	TGTGCCACCAGTGATTTGGGGCTTTACAATGAGCAGTTCTTC